A selection of T cell receptor beta chains follows, all from one sample in a study of CD8 T cells in ankylosing spondylitis. TCRdb re-derived calls from the 5' RACE reads in MiXCR, one entry per CDR3 protein. This table holds about 340,000 distinct CDR3 sequences, 14% to 15% found once. Sequencing was carried out using blood, either unsorted or a sorted T cell fraction (not recorded which). The origin of the receptors is a male donor with ankylosing spondylitis or in good health (not recorded which). Both conserved end residues are part of each CDR3. Each record gives: clone size, V gene, D gene, J gene, CDR3 DNA, CDR3 protein. The D gene is left open where the match is weak. Some rows have no size entry. The others give once, few or many, or a class for an expanded clone.

>many|TRBV5-1|-|TRBJ1-4
TGCGCCAGCAGTCAGGGGCGAGGTCCGGCGGTAGAAAAACTGTTTTTT
CASSQGRGPAVEKLFF
>few|TRBV12-3/TRBV12-4|TRBD2|TRBJ2-3
TGTGCCAGCAGCCGAGGACTAGCGGGCACCACAGATACGCAGTATTTT
CASSRGLAGTTDTQYF
>-|TRBV3-1|-|TRBJ2-5
TGTGCCAGCAGCCAAGGGCTTTTAGCGAACTCAGAAGAGACCCAGTACTTC
CASSQGLLANSEETQYF
>few|TRBV7-9|-|TRBJ2-5
TGTGCCAGCAGCTTCGGGGGACGGCAAGAGACCCAGTACTTC
CASSFGGRQETQYF
>few|TRBV20-1|-|TRBJ1-1
TGCAGTGCTAGTTATCGGGTGACGAACACTGAAGCTTTCTTT
CSASYRVTNTEAFF
>-|TRBV6-5|TRBD1|TRBJ2-7
TGTGCCAGCAGTTATCGGGACAGGCTTGGCGAGCAGTACTTC
CASSYRDRLGEQYF
>many|TRBV12-3/TRBV12-4|-|TRBJ2-7
TGTGCCAGCAGTTTAAATAGGGGCCAGGACTACGAGCAGTACTTC
CASSLNRGQDYEQYF
>few|TRBV7-8|-|TRBJ1-1
TGTGCCAGCAGCATAAACAGGGTTAACACTGAAGCTTTCTTT
CASSINRVNTEAFF
>few|TRBV24-1|-|TRBJ2-2
TGTGCCACCAGTGATTTGAGTGGCACCGGGGAGCTGTTTTTT
CATSDLSGTGELFF
>few|TRBV6-6|-|TRBJ1-1
TGTGCCAGCAGGCAACACGGTAACACTGAAGCTTTCTTT
CASRQHGNTEAFF
>-|TRBV7-9|-|TRBJ1-3
TGTGCCAGCAGCTTAGTCGGGGACACCATATATTTT
CASSLVGDTIYF
>few|TRBV29-1|TRBD1|TRBJ1-1
TGCAGCGTTGGGACAGGGGGGACTGAAGCTTTCTTT
CSVGTGGTEAFF
>many|TRBV10-3|-|TRBJ2-2
TGTGCCATCAGCGGAGACCTATACACCGGGGAGCTGTTTTTT
CAISGDLYTGELFF
>few|TRBV4-1|-|TRBJ1-2
TGCGCCAGCAGCCAAGAGCAATTTTCCTATGGCTACACCTTC
CASSQEQFSYGYTF
>-|TRBV7-9|-|TRBJ2-5
TGTGCCAGCAGCTCCCGACCTAAACATGCACCACAAGAGACCCAGTACTTC
CASSSRPKHAPQETQYF
>many|TRBV12-3/TRBV12-4|-|TRBJ2-1
TGTGCCAGCAGCCCCCAGGGGTCCCAAGCGGAGCAGTTCTTC
CASSPQGSQAEQFF
>-|TRBV3-1|-|TRBJ2-2
TGTGCCACCCGATTCGCGAACACCGGGGAGCTGTTTTTT
CATRFANTGELFF
>-|TRBV5-1|-|TRBJ1-1
TGCGCCAGCAGGCCTGGTGCACAGGTATCTGAAGCTTTCTTT
CASRPGAQVSEAFF
>many|TRBV27|-|TRBJ1-2
TGTGCCAGCAGTTTATCGGCGGAGCGAGACTATGGCTACACCTTC
CASSLSAERDYGYTF
>-|TRBV7-9|TRBD2|TRBJ2-1
TGTGCCAGCACCGATTCCGGGATAGCGGGTAAAAATGAGCAGTTCTTC
CASTDSGIAGKNEQFF
>-|TRBV6-1|-|TRBJ2-7
TGTGCCAGCACAGGGTCCTCCTACGAACAGTACTTC
CASTGSSYEQYF
>many|TRBV11-2|TRBD2|TRBJ2-1
TGTGCCAGCAGCTTGGGAGCGGGAGTAGGTAGTGAGCAGTTCTTC
CASSLGAGVGSEQFF
>few|TRBV29-1|TRBD2|TRBJ2-1
TGCAGCGTTAAGGGGCGGGAGATGCCCTACAATGAGCAGTTCTTC
CSVKGREMPYNEQFF
>-|TRBV4-1|-|TRBJ2-1
TGCGCCAGCAGCCAAGAACCCGGCAGGGAGTGGAATGAGCAGTTCTTC
CASSQEPGREWNEQFF